This T cell receptor (beta chain) was retrieved from a study of T cell responses to AZD1222 COVID-19 vaccine. Study-wide points: Among spike-specific TCRs, nearly half reportedly target unmutated variant regions. Repertoire collection took place solely once the T cell response had peaked.

As concerns this clone: What it binds is not known.

CDR1 GTSNPN and CDR2 SVGIG come from the germline V gene (reference sequence). V lost 5 bases and J lost 0, with 8 bases in between. The CDR3 runs 13 residues. Generated by immunoSEQ multiplex PCR, the TCRdb table keeps only in-frame clones and is missing some. The data show tens of thousands of clones, roughly 88% seen once. The chain combines TRBV30 with TRBJ1-5; D unresolved. This TCR came from an adult in good health. Source: peripheral blood, taken on day 0 of AZD1222 vaccination. CDR3 bases: TGTGCCTGGGGAAAGTATAGCAATCAGCCCCAGCATTTT. Translated: CAWGKYSNQPQHF.